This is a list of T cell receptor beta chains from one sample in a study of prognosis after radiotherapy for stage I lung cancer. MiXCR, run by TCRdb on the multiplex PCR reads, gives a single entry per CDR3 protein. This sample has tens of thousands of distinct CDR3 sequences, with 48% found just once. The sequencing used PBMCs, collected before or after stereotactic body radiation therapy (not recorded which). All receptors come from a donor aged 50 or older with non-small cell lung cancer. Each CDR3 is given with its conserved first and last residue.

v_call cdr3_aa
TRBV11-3 CASSLGGGGELFF
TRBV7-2 CASTTRYEQYF
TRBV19 CASGRGLQETQYF
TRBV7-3 CASSFPGPTWLQYF
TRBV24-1 CATGSGTSYNEQFF
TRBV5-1 CASSLQSLRQGHTEAFF
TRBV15 CATSVGREEYNEQFF
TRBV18 CASSPLGQPYEQYF
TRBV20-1 CSARDRYSGRPVTDTQYF
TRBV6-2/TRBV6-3 CASIDQGGAFF
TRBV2 CSSNTPPGQGASYEQYF
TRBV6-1 CASSEEYQPQHF
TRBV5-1 CASSEGLAGYEQYF
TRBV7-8 CASSFRGRETGELFF
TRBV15 CATSRDPALYGYTF
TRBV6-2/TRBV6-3 CASSTESNSPLHF
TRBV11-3 CASSLGLAGVNEQFF
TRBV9 CASSVYIVTNGNEQYF
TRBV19 CATASGHTDTQYF
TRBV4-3 CASSQIRGNEQFF
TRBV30 CAWSVGQGQPQHF
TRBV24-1 CATSDFSGGELFF
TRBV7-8 CASSSTREAHEQFF
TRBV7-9 CASSLRGVNYGYTF
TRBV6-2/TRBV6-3 CASSPRTVQAKNIQYF
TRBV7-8 CASSPAGLDFFRANVLTF
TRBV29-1 CSVDGQGETQYF
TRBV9 CASSVYPDSLGTGELFF